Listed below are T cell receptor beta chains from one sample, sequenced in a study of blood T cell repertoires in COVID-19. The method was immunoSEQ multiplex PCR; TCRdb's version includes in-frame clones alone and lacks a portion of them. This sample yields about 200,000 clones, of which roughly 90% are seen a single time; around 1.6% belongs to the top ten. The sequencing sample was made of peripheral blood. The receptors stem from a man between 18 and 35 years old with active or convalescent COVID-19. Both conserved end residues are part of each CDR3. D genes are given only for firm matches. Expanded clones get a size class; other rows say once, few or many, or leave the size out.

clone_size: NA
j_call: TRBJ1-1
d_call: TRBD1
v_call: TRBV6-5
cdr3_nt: TGTGCCAGCAGTTACCCGGGACAGGGGACCACTGAAGCTTTCTTT
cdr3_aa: CASSYPGQGTTEAFF

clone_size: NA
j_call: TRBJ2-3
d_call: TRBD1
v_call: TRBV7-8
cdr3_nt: TGTGCCAGCAGCTTAGGTGTGGGACAGCCCACAGATACGCAGTATTTT
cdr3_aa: CASSLGVGQPTDTQYF

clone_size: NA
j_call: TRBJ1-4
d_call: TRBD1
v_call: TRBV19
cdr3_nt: TGTGCCAGTAGTACAGGGACAGCGGCAACTAATGAAAAACTGTTTTTT
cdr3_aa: CASSTGTAATNEKLFF

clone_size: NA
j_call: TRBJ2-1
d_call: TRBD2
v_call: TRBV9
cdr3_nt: TGTGCCAGCAGCGTAGACGGGAGGGCTTTTTTCAATGAGCAGTTCTTC
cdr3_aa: CASSVDGRAFFNEQFF

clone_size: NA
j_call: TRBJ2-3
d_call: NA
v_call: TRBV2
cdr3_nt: TGTGCCAGTATTAGCGTAACCCGCACAGATACGCAGTATTTT
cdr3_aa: CASISVTRTDTQYF

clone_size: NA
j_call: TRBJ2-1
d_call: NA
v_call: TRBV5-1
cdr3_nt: TGCGCCAGCAGCTTGGAGTGGGGGGGCCTGGTGGATGAGCAGTTCTTC
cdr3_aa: CASSLEWGGLVDEQFF

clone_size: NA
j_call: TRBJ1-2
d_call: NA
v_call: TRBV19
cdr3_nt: TGTGCCAGTAGTACCGACTTCGGGGGCTACACCTTC
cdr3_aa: CASSTDFGGYTF

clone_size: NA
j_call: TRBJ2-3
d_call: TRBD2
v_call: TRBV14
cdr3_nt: TGTGCCAGCAGCCAAGCCAGCGGGATGGGCACAGATACGCAGTATTTT
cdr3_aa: CASSQASGMGTDTQYF

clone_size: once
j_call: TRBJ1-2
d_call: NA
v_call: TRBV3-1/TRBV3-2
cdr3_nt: TGTGCCAGCAGCCAAGCCCGGCAGGACTACACCTTC
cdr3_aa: CASSQARQDYTF

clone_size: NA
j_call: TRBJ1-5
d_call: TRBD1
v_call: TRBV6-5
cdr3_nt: TGTGCCAGCAAACAGACAGGGACGAGCAATCAGCCCCAGCATTTT
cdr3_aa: CASKQTGTSNQPQHF